The 14 T cell receptor beta chains below all came from one sample that was sequenced in a study of control samples from healthy donors and cancer patients. Clones were sequenced by immunoSEQ multiplex PCR, and TCRdb holds only the in-frame ones, with some missing. The sample holds 170,000 or so clones, 75% to 95% seen once. Sequenced material: blood. Receptor source: a woman in her 40s in good health.

The chain carries TRBV2 and TRBJ2-3; either TRBD1 or TRBD2 may fit D (6 bases each). Germline V gene lookup returns CDR1 SNHLY and CDR2 FYNNEI. V shed 9 bases and J shed 4 bases, with 20 bases lying between them. The CDR3 length is 15 residues. This CDR3 reads CARGSSGAFADTQYF. CDR3 nucleotides: TGTGCCAGGGGATCCTCGGGGGCGTTTGCAGATACGCAGTATTTT.

The CDR3 loop is CASSPGMRGGSDTQYF. CDR3 nucleotides: TGTGCCAGTAGTCCCGGGATGCGGGGGGGGTCAGATACGCAGTATTTT. The chain is built from TRBV19 and TRBJ2-3; 9 bases are shared with TRBD2. CDR1 and CDR2 (germline): LNHDA, SQIVND (reference sequence). The CDR3 contains 16 residues. V dropped 5 bases and J dropped 4; count of bases not matched to a gene: 10.

This sequence joins TRBV6-5 and TRBJ1-1; the D is unclear. Trimming stripped 0 bases from V and 5 bases from J, with 13 bases between. The CDR3 extends over 15 amino acids. CDR1 and CDR2 (germline): MNHEY, SVGAGI. The CDR3 coding sequence is TGTGCCAGCAGTTACTCGATCCAGGCGGCTACTGAAGCTTTCTTT. It is translated as CASSYSIQAATEAFF.

The gene calls are TRBV11-3 and TRBJ2-1, with 9 bases identical to TRBD1. The CDR3 runs 16 residues. With 1 base clipped from V and 3 bases from J, the junction kept 4 bases outside the gene matches. Germline V gene lookup returns CDR1 SGHNT and CDR2 YENEEA. The CDR3 here is CASSLGGTGNYNEQFF. CDR3 nucleotides: TGTGCCAGCAGCTTAGGTGGGACAGGGAACTACAATGAGCAGTTCTTC. The full variable domain, rest sourced from reference TRBV11-3 and TRBJ2-1, is EAGVVQSPRYKIIEKKQPVAFWCNPISGHNTLYWYLQNLGQGPELLIRYENEEAVDDSQLPKDRFSAERLKGVDSTLKIQPAELGDSAVYLCASSLGGTGNYNEQFFGPGTRLTVL.

The chain joins TRBV4-1 to TRBJ1-3; D remains ambiguous. Germline values: CDR1 MGHRA, CDR2 YSYEKL. Trimming left V 4 bases short and J 6 bases short, with 16 bases between. The CDR3 spans 15 residues. The CDR3 protein is CASSPSSGLQNTIYF. CDR3 nucleotide sequence: TGCGCCAGCAGCCCCTCCTCAGGACTACAAAACACCATATATTTT.

CDR3 nucleotide sequence: TGTGCCAGCAGCTTGGGCGGGGGAAGCACAGATACGCAGTATTTT. This codes for CASSLGGGSTDTQYF. This sequence joins TRBV11-3 and TRBJ2-3, with TRBD2 identical over 7 bases. Unmatched junction bases numbered 3, after V lost 3 bases and J lost 0 bases. Per the germline V gene, CDR1 is SGHNT and CDR2 is YENEEA. CDR3 length: 15 residues. The full variable domain, its missing parts supplied by reference TRBV11-3 and TRBJ2-3, is EAGVVQSPRYKIIEKKQPVAFWCNPISGHNTLYWYLQNLGQGPELLIRYENEEAVDDSQLPKDRFSAERLKGVDSTLKIQPAELGDSAVYLCASSLGGGSTDTQYFGPGTRLTVL.

The chain recombines TRBV5-5 with TRBJ2-7; TRBD1 matches at 9 bases. The germline V gene has CDR1 SGHKS and CDR2 YYEKEE (reference sequence). CDR3 length: 14 residues. V was clipped by 4 bases and J by 3 bases; unmatched bases: 5. CDR3 nucleotides: TGTGCCAGCAGCCCCGGGACAGGGATCTACGAGCAGTACTTC. It codes for CASSPGTGIYEQYF.

V gene TRBV6-2 or TRBV6-3 combines with J gene TRBJ2-5; D not certain. Germline V gives CDR1 MNHEY, CDR2 SVGEGT. V was cut by 4 bases and J by 5 bases, with 11 bases left in between. The CDR3 length is 13 residues. CDR3 sequence: CASSSRHRETQYF. CDR3 sequence (DNA): TGTGCCAGCAGTTCCAGGCATAGGGAGACCCAGTACTTC.

The chain links TRBV6-1 to TRBJ2-6; 9 bases are a match to TRBD2. This CDR3 is built from 20 residues. The V and J ends lost 3 bases and 4 bases, in that order; junction bases with no gene match: 16. Germline CDR1 is MNHNS and CDR2 is SASEGT. The CDR3 region is CASSDDILAGVSAGANVLTF. CDR3 coding DNA: TGTGCCAGCAGTGACGACATACTAGCGGGTGTCTCGGCCGGGGCCAACGTCCTGACTTTC.

The J gene is TRBJ2-1, the V gene TRBV29-1; TRBD2 matches 10 bases. Germline V gives CDR1 SQVTM, CDR2 ANQGSEA. The CDR3 has 14 residues. V lost 6 bases, J lost 1 base, and 3 bases stayed unmatched. The CDR3 bases are TGCAGCGTCGTACTAGCGGGGTCCTACAATGAGCAGTTCTTC. Residues: CSVVLAGSYNEQFF.

The chain carries TRBV3-1 (or the pseudogene TRBV3-2) and TRBJ2-7; the D gene is possibly TRBD1 (5 bases). The V end lost 0 bases, the J end lost 3 bases, and 9 bases lay between the germline ends. Germline V lookup: CDR1 LGHDT, CDR2 YNNKEL (reference sequence). The CDR3 is 14 amino acids. CDR3 nucleotides: TGTGCCAGCAGCCAAGATGGGGCTTTCTACGAGCAGTACTTC. It codes for CASSQDGAFYEQYF.

Only a few counts were recorded for this clone. The same CDR3 is also encoded by other DNA sequences in this sample. The rearrangement links TRBV20-1 to TRBJ2-5; D uncertain. The CDR3 length is 11 residues. Germline V gives CDR1 DFQATT, CDR2 SNEGSKA (reference sequence). Trimming took 0 bases from V and 5 from J, leaving 4 bases between them. The CDR3 protein is CSAREGETQYF. CDR3 DNA: TGCAGTGCTAGAGAAGGGGAGACCCAGTACTTC.

A single count supports this clone. The V and J genes are TRBV19 and TRBJ2-7, with 7 bases that match TRBD1. The CDR3 contains 13 residues. Germline CDR1 is LNHDA and CDR2 is SQIVND (reference sequence). Germline trimming cut 5 bases from V and 3 bases from J; bases unmatched to any gene: 4. This chain's CDR3 is CASSSGQSYEQYF. DNA for the CDR3: TGTGCCAGTAGTTCGGGACAGAGCTACGAGCAGTACTTC.

In the case of this clone: The same CDR3 can be traced to other DNA sequences in this sample. This rearrangement joins TRBV12-3 or TRBV12-4 to TRBJ1-5; D remains ambiguous. The CDR3 is made up of 12 amino acids. With 3 bases removed from V and 6 bases from J, the gap between germline ends came to 6 bases. The CDR3 region is CASSFSGQPQHF. CDR3 DNA sequence: TGTGCCAGCAGTTTCAGTGGTCAGCCCCAGCATTTT.